A selection of T cell receptor beta chains follows, all from one sample in a study of blood T cell repertoires in COVID-19. Assay: immunoSEQ multiplex PCR; the TCRdb copy retains only in-frame clones and omits some. Among about 51,000 clones listed, approximately 90% were seen once. The sequenced sample consisted of peripheral blood. Receptors were obtained from a man aged 45 to 65 with acute or convalescent COVID-19. Both conserved end residues are part of each CDR3. D genes are given only for firm matches. The size field is filled for only some rows; it gives once, few, many or a size class.

d_gene: .; abundance: .; j_gene: TRBJ1-2; len: 14; v_gene: TRBV19; CDR3aa: CASSKGTPNYGYTF; CDR3nt: TGTGCCAGTTCTAAGGGGACACCTAACTATGGCTACACCTTC
d_gene: TRBD1; abundance: .; j_gene: TRBJ2-7; len: 14; v_gene: TRBV2; CDR3aa: CASSGQGSSYEQYF; CDR3nt: TGTGCCAGCAGCGGACAGGGGAGCTCCTACGAGCAGTACTTC
d_gene: TRBD1; abundance: .; j_gene: TRBJ2-7; len: 15; v_gene: TRBV19; CDR3aa: CATLQSSTGNYEQYF; CDR3nt: TGTGCCACTTTACAATCCTCGACAGGGAACTACGAGCAGTACTTC
d_gene: .; abundance: once; j_gene: TRBJ2-3; len: 14; v_gene: TRBV5-1; CDR3aa: CASSLSGATDTQYF; CDR3nt: TGCGCCAGCAGCTTGTCAGGGGCCACAGATACGCAGTATTTT
d_gene: .; abundance: .; j_gene: TRBJ1-4; len: 15; v_gene: TRBV5-1; CDR3aa: CASSLGSVNNEKLFF; CDR3nt: TGCGCCAGCAGCTTGGGATCAGTAAATAATGAAAAACTGTTTTTT
d_gene: .; abundance: .; j_gene: TRBJ1-5; len: 15; v_gene: TRBV24-1; CDR3aa: CATSDPYRDGQPQHF; CDR3nt: TGTGCCACCAGTGATCCGTACAGGGATGGGCAGCCCCAGCATTTT
d_gene: .; abundance: once; j_gene: TRBJ2-4; len: 14; v_gene: TRBV28; CDR3aa: CASSLRQGKNIQYF; CDR3nt: TGTGCCAGCAGTTTAAGGCAGGGCAAAAACATTCAGTACTTC
d_gene: .; abundance: .; j_gene: TRBJ2-3; len: 15; v_gene: TRBV3-1/TRBV3-2; CDR3aa: CASSQGLGSTDTQYF; CDR3nt: TGTGCCAGCAGCCAAGGACTAGGGAGCACAGATACGCAGTATTTT
d_gene: .; abundance: once; j_gene: TRBJ1-1; len: 14; v_gene: TRBV5-1; CDR3aa: CASKVQDLNTEAFF; CDR3nt: TGCGCCAGCAAAGTACAGGATCTGAACACTGAAGCTTTCTTT
d_gene: .; abundance: .; j_gene: TRBJ1-1; len: 17; v_gene: TRBV7-3; CDR3aa: CASSLTRSERVNTEAFF; CDR3nt: TGTGCCAGCAGCTTAACGCGGTCGGAGAGGGTGAACACTGAAGCTTTCTTT
d_gene: TRBD1; abundance: .; j_gene: TRBJ1-2; len: 18; v_gene: TRBV19; CDR3aa: CASSINRDRGPFNYGYTF; CDR3nt: TGTGCCAGTAGTATAAATCGGGACAGGGGTCCGTTTAACTATGGCTACACCTTC
d_gene: .; abundance: .; j_gene: TRBJ2-7; len: 12; v_gene: TRBV27; CDR3aa: CASKDSSYEQYF; CDR3nt: TGTGCCAGCAAAGACAGCTCCTACGAGCAGTACTTC
d_gene: .; abundance: .; j_gene: TRBJ1-5; len: 16; v_gene: TRBV7-7; CDR3aa: CASSLGFSGGYQPQHF; CDR3nt: TGTGCCAGCAGCTTAGGCTTCTCGGGGGGTTATCAGCCCCAGCATTTT
d_gene: TRBD1; abundance: .; j_gene: TRBJ1-2; len: 18; v_gene: TRBV29-1; CDR3aa: CSVEDPVLTGGFVYGYTF; CDR3nt: TGCAGCGTTGAAGATCCCGTATTGACAGGGGGCTTTGTCTATGGCTACACCTTC
d_gene: .; abundance: .; j_gene: TRBJ2-1; len: 11; v_gene: TRBV20-1; CDR3aa: CSARGEPEQFF; CDR3nt: TGCAGTGCTAGAGGCGAACCCGAGCAGTTCTTC
d_gene: .; abundance: .; j_gene: TRBJ1-3; len: 12; v_gene: TRBV2; CDR3aa: CASSTGFGTIYF; CDR3nt: TGTGCCAGCAGTACAGGGTTCGGCACCATATATTTT
d_gene: TRBD1; abundance: .; j_gene: TRBJ2-7; len: 14; v_gene: TRBV6-5; CDR3aa: CASSPDRGFDEQYF; CDR3nt: TGTGCCAGCAGCCCCGACAGGGGGTTCGACGAGCAGTACTTC